One sample yielded the 8 T cell receptor beta chains listed below, sequenced in a study of blood T cell repertoires in COVID-19. Clones were sequenced by immunoSEQ multiplex PCR, and TCRdb holds only the in-frame ones, with some missing. The sample has around 280,000 clones; around nine tenths are singletons. Specimen: peripheral blood. These TCRs come from a man between 65 and 85 years old with acute or convalescent COVID-19.

The V and J genes are TRBV7-9 and TRBJ2-1, with 7 bases fitting TRBD2. With V trimmed by 1 base and J by 6 bases, 6 bases remained unmatched. Germline CDR1 is SEHNR and CDR2 is FQNEAQ (reference sequence). The CDR3 is 15 amino acids. This CDR3 reads CASSLVSGVINEQFF. The CDR3 DNA reads TGTGCCAGCAGCTTAGTCAGCGGGGTAATCAATGAGCAGTTCTTC.

This chain connects TRBV5-1 to TRBJ2-2; D is unclear. V dropped 1 base and J dropped 3 bases, with 4 bases sitting between them. The CDR3 is 13 residues long. Germline CDR1 is SGHRS and CDR2 is YFSETQ. This CDR3 reads CASSLSDTGELFF. As DNA, the CDR3 is TGCGCCAGCAGCTTGTCAGACACCGGGGAGCTGTTTTTT.

The rearrangement uses TRBV7-2 and TRBJ2-1, with D maybe TRBD1 (6 bases). The CDR3 runs 15 residues. The ends were cut back, 5 bases at V and 1 base at J, with 12 bases in the middle. The germline V gene has CDR1 SGHTA and CDR2 FQGNSA. The CDR3 loop is CASSQTGGSYNEQFF. The CDR3 region has the DNA TGTGCCAGCAGCCAGACAGGTGGGTCCTACAATGAGCAGTTCTTC.

The chain has TRBV27 and TRBJ2-7; tentatively, D is TRBD1 (5 bases). Germline V gene sequence: CDR1 MNHEY, CDR2 SMNVEV (reference sequence). Trimming stripped 5 bases from V and 2 bases from J, with 10 bases between. The CDR3 contains 13 residues. The CDR3 coding sequence is TGTGCCAGCAGTAAGATGGGGCCCTACGAGCAGTACTTC. This encodes CASSKMGPYEQYF.

This rearrangement joins TRBV27 to TRBJ2-2; D is unclear. CDR1 is MNHEY and CDR2 is SMNVEV in the germline V gene (reference sequence). This CDR3 comprises 12 residues. Trimming stripped 5 bases from V and 7 bases from J, with 8 bases between. CDR3 sequence reads: CASSPQVGELFF. The CDR3 nucleotides read TGTGCCAGCAGTCCGCAGGTCGGGGAGCTGTTTTTT.

The rearrangement uses TRBV7-2 and TRBJ2-7, with D tentatively TRBD2 (6 bases). Germline loops: CDR1 SGHTA, CDR2 FQGNSA. Between the trimmed V and J ends, which lost 1 base and 0 bases, there was a span of 13 bases. The length of the CDR3 is 16 residues. The CDR3 loop is CASSLVGGPSSYEQYF. For the CDR3, the DNA is TGTGCCAGCAGCTTAGTGGGGGGACCCTCCTCCTACGAGCAGTACTTC.

The chain combines TRBV28 with TRBJ1-6, with no clear D. Trimming left V 10 bases short and J 3 bases short, with 13 bases between. Looked up from germline, CDR1 is MDHEN and CDR2 is SYDVKM. The CDR3 has 14 amino acids. The chain's CDR3 is CATLGGLYNSPLHF. In DNA form, the CDR3 reads TGTGCCACCCTGGGAGGGCTCTATAATTCACCCCTCCACTTT. Drawing the rest from reference TRBV28 and TRBJ1-6, the complete variable domain is DVKVTQSSRYLVKRTGEKVFLECVQDMDHENMFWYRQDPGLGLRLIYFSYDVKMKEKGDIPEGYSVSREKKERFSLILESASTNQTSMYLCATLGGLYNSPLHFGNGTRLTVT.

The V gene is TRBV5-1, the J gene TRBJ2-5, with D possibly being TRBD1 (7 bases). Trimming shortened V by 1 base and J by 7 bases, and 17 bases separated the two germline ends. The CDR3 totals 15 residues. Germline CDR1 and CDR2: SGHRS and YFSETQ. The DNA for the CDR3 is TGCGCCAGCAGCTTGTTGGAGGGGGCCGTAGGGACCCAGTACTTC. Translated: CASSLLEGAVGTQYF.